The entry that follows covers one T cell receptor (beta chain) sequence. TCRdb's copy holds only in-frame clones and misses some; the assay was immunoSEQ multiplex PCR. The profile shows about 130,000 clones, roughly 90% of them singletons. The sample comes from a study of blood T cell repertoires in COVID-19. Study at large: Both acute and convalescent COVID-19 samples were obtained from the United States, Italy and Spain.

Trimming stripped 3 bases from V and 8 bases from J, with 13 bases between. This CDR3 has 13 amino acids. The source material was peripheral blood. The rearrangement links TRBV12-3 or TRBV12-4 to TRBJ1-2; D not resolved. This sequence originates from a man aged 60 to 75 with COVID-19, enrolled during active disease. Here the CDR3 DNA reads TGTGCCAGCAGTTTGGTCCTCCCGGGGGGCTACACCTTC. This sequence encodes CASSLVLPGGYTF.